These T cell receptor beta chains were read from a single sample in a study of lymphopenia after photon versus proton radiotherapy. The assay was immunoSEQ multiplex PCR, and TCRdb's table has in-frame clones only and misses some. This sample has 55,000 to 75,000 clones, with approximately 91% found just once. The sequenced sample was peripheral blood, obtained from a patient treated with photon-based radiotherapy. The origin of the receptors is a woman in her seventies with pancreatic cancer. CDR3s include the opening cysteine and the closing phenylalanine or tryptophan. D genes are given only for firm matches. Some rows mark clone size as missing; the rest say once, few, many or name a class of expanded clone.

CDR3 DNA,CDR3 protein,V gene,D gene,clone size,CDR3 length,J gene
TGTGCCTGGAGTACGTCTGAAGCTTTCTTT,CAWSTSEAFF,TRBV30,.,.,10,TRBJ1-1
TGTGCCAGCGGGACTTCAACTAATGAAAAACTGTTTTTT,CASGTSTNEKLFF,TRBV19,.,.,13,TRBJ1-4
TGTGCCAGCATATCGGGACAGAACACCGGGGAGCTGTTTTTT,CASISGQNTGELFF,TRBV6-1,.,.,14,TRBJ2-2
TGTGCCAGTAGTATAAGAAGAAACTATGGCTACACCTTC,CASSIRRNYGYTF,TRBV19,.,.,13,TRBJ1-2
TGTGCCAGCAGTAAAACGGGGGCAAATGAGCAGTTCTTC,CASSKTGANEQFF,TRBV5-4,.,.,13,TRBJ2-1
TGTGCCAGCAGCTTAGGTGGAGCCAACGTCCTGACTTTC,CASSLGGANVLTF,TRBV7-9,.,.,13,TRBJ2-6
TGTGCCAGCAGTTTATCAGGGGAGACAGGGTTGGGCTCTGGGGCCAACGTCCTGACTTTC,CASSLSGETGLGSGANVLTF,TRBV27,TRBD1,.,20,TRBJ2-6
TGTGCCAGTAGTCCCGCGGGCAGGGTAGAGGCTTTCTTT,CASSPAGRVEAFF,TRBV19,.,.,13,TRBJ1-1
TGTGCCAGCAGCCCCATGGGAGCGGGACACCCGGGGGAGCTGTTTTTT,CASSPMGAGHPGELFF,TRBV7-2,.,.,16,TRBJ2-2
TGTGCCAGCAGCTTAAGCGGGAGTTCGAGGAATGAGCAGTTCTTC,CASSLSGSSRNEQFF,TRBV7-9,TRBD2,.,15,TRBJ2-1
TGTGCCAGCAGCCCTGTTTGGGGGAACGAGCAATACTTC,CASSPVWGNEQYF,TRBV7-9,.,.,13,TRBJ2-7
TGTGCCAGCAGCCCCAGGACAGGGACTGAAGCTTTCTTT,CASSPRTGTEAFF,TRBV7-9,TRBD1,.,13,TRBJ1-1
TGTGCCAGCAGCATCGACGCCACGGAGCAGTTCTTC,CASSIDATEQFF,TRBV7-9,.,once,12,TRBJ2-1
TGTGCCAGCATGTACAGGGGGGGCAATCAGCCCCAGCATTTT,CASMYRGGNQPQHF,TRBV6-6,TRBD1,.,14,TRBJ1-5
TGTGCCAGCAGCTGGGAGACAGGGGGCACTGAAGCTTTCTTT,CASSWETGGTEAFF,TRBV5-5,TRBD1,once,14,TRBJ1-1
TGTGCCAGCAGCTGGACGACTAGCCTCCAAGAGACCCAGTACTTC,CASSWTTSLQETQYF,TRBV5-4,TRBD2,.,15,TRBJ2-5
TGTGCCAGCTCACCTACCCCGGGACAGGGGTCCTACGAGCAGTACTTC,CASSPTPGQGSYEQYF,TRBV18,TRBD1,.,16,TRBJ2-7
TGTGCCAGCAGCTTAGAAAGGGCCACTGAAGCTTTCTTT,CASSLERATEAFF,TRBV11-1,.,.,13,TRBJ1-1
TGTGCCAGCAGCTTGATTACGCAGTATTTT,CASSLITQYF,TRBV5-8,.,.,10,TRBJ2-3
TGTGCCAGCAGTGTTAGTGGATTAGTGGTGGAGCAGTACTTC,CASSVSGLVVEQYF,TRBV6-1,.,once,14,TRBJ2-7
TGTGCCGGGAAGGGCGGGAGAACTGGGGCCAACGTCCTGACTTTC,CAGKGGRTGANVLTF,TRBV7-9,TRBD2,.,15,TRBJ2-6
TGTGCCAGCAGCCCCCGGACAGGGTCGTTTCACGAGCAGTACTTC,CASSPRTGSFHEQYF,TRBV14,TRBD1,.,15,TRBJ2-7
TGTGCCAGCAGTTACCACAGGGGTGAAAAACTGTTTTTT,CASSYHRGEKLFF,TRBV6-5,TRBD1,.,13,TRBJ1-4